This is a list of T cell receptor beta chains from one sample in a study of naive and memory T cell subsets. TCRdb analysed the UMI-ligation and nested PCR reads with MiXCR anew, one entry per CDR3 protein. The data show some 110,000 distinct CDR3 sequences, with 36% seen just once and about 0.85% held by the top ten. The sequenced material came from central memory CD4+ T cells from blood. Receptors were obtained from a human donor in good health. The CDR3 runs from the conserved cysteine through the conserved F or W. Fields, in order: clone size, D gene, V gene, J gene, CDR3 DNA, CDR3 protein. D genes are given only for firm matches. Not all rows give a size; the values are once, few, many and, for expanded clones, a class.

few	TRBD1	TRBV7-3	TRBJ2-7	TGTGCCAGCAGCTTCGACAGGGGATACGAGCAGTACTTC	CASSFDRGYEQYF
.	.	TRBV14	TRBJ2-3	TGTGCCAGCAGCCAAGACTTGGGGTCTTCTAGGGCAGATACGCAGTATTTT	CASSQDLGSSRADTQYF
few	TRBD2	TRBV29-1	TRBJ2-1	TGCAGCGCGGCGACTAGCGTGGATGAGCAGTTCTTC	CSAATSVDEQFF
few	.	TRBV6-6	TRBJ1-6	TGTGCCAGCGGTAAAGGGAGCTCCTATAATTCACCCCTCCACTTT	CASGKGSSYNSPLHF
few	.	TRBV28	TRBJ2-2	TGTGCCAGCAGCCAGAACAAGGGCCTCACCGGGGAGCTGTTTTTT	CASSQNKGLTGELFF
few	.	TRBV3-1	TRBJ2-7	TGTGCCAGCAGCCAAATGGGGCAGCCTCCCTACGAGCAGTACTTC	CASSQMGQPPYEQYF
few	TRBD1	TRBV5-1	TRBJ2-6	TGCGCCAGCAGCTCCCGGGACAGCAACTCTGGGGCCAACGTCCTGACTTTC	CASSSRDSNSGANVLTF
.	.	TRBV5-1	TRBJ2-1	TGCGCCAGCAGGGTGGACAGAGTCTCCTACAATGAGCAGTTCTTC	CASRVDRVSYNEQFF
few	TRBD1	TRBV20-1	TRBJ2-1	TGCAGTGCTAGGACGACAGGGAAACCCTACAATGAGCAGTTCTTC	CSARTTGKPYNEQFF
.	.	TRBV28	TRBJ2-7	TGTGCCAGCATAGGCAGTTTGGTCTACGAGCAGTACTTC	CASIGSLVYEQYF
.	TRBD2	TRBV28	TRBJ2-7	TGTGCCAGCAGTTTCCTGACTAGCGGGGCTTTTCGGGAGCAGTACTTC	CASSFLTSGAFREQYF
.	TRBD2	TRBV28	TRBJ2-7	TGTGCCAGCAGTAAAGCGGGAGGGCCCTCCTACGAGCAGTACTTC	CASSKAGGPSYEQYF
few	.	TRBV29-1	TRBJ2-1	TGCAGCGTTGAAGTAAAAAGGACTCCTAACAATGAGCAGTTCTTC	CSVEVKRTPNNEQFF
.	.	TRBV7-6	TRBJ2-1	TGTGCCAGCAGCCCATCCGGGGGCTACAATGAGCAGTTCTTC	CASSPSGGYNEQFF
.	TRBD1	TRBV12-3/TRBV12-4	TRBJ2-5	TGTGCCAGCAGTTCGCAGGGGGCGGGAGAGACCCAGTACTTC	CASSSQGAGETQYF
many	.	TRBV20-1	TRBJ1-2	TGCAGTGCTAGTTCTGGGAACTATGGCTACACCTTC	CSASSGNYGYTF
few	.	TRBV12-3/TRBV12-4	TRBJ2-3	TGTGCCAGCAGCTCCCCTTCTGGAGGACGAGGGTGGGCAGATACGCAGTATTTT	CASSSPSGGRGWADTQYF
once	.	TRBV29-1	TRBJ2-5	TGCAGCGTTGAATTTGGTTTCGAGACCCAGTACTTC	CSVEFGFETQYF
.	.	TRBV5-1	TRBJ2-6	TGCGCCAGCAGCATGGACTTAAGTCTGGGGGCCAACGTCCTGACTTTC	CASSMDLSLGANVLTF
.	.	TRBV12-3/TRBV12-4	TRBJ1-5	TGTGCCAGCAGATTAGGGACGTTGTGGCAGCCCCAGCATTTT	CASRLGTLWQPQHF
.	TRBD2	TRBV29-1	TRBJ2-1	TGCAGCGCTGAGGGTTTTGGGACTAGAAAGCATGAGCAGTTCTTC	CSAEGFGTRKHEQFF
.	TRBD1	TRBV3-1	TRBJ2-3	TGTGCCAGCAGCCTTACCGGGACAGGGTCAGATACGCAGTATTTT	CASSLTGTGSDTQYF
.	TRBD1	TRBV28	TRBJ1-5	TGTGCCAGCAGTTTATGGACAGGGAGCAATCAGCCCCAGCATTTT	CASSLWTGSNQPQHF
.	TRBD2	TRBV12-3/TRBV12-4	TRBJ2-1	TGTGCCAGCAGTGGTAGCGGGAGGGTGGGCCATGAGCAGTTCTTC	CASSGSGRVGHEQFF
few	TRBD1	TRBV13	TRBJ1-3	TGTGCCAGCAGCCCACGGACAGGGGCTGGAAACACCATATATTTT	CASSPRTGAGNTIYF
few	.	TRBV7-2	TRBJ2-7	TGTGCCAGCAGCTTAGTTCCCGGGATTACCTACGAGCAGTACTTC	CASSLVPGITYEQYF
many	TRBD2	TRBV5-5	TRBJ2-1	TGTGCCAGCAGCTTGGGGAGGGGTCTAGCGGGAGGTTCCTACAATGAGCAGTTCTTC	CASSLGRGLAGGSYNEQFF
few	.	TRBV12-3/TRBV12-4	TRBJ2-3	TGTGCCAGCAGTTTAGGGCACCACACAGATACGCAGTATTTT	CASSLGHHTDTQYF
.	TRBD2	TRBV20-1	TRBJ2-3	TGCAGTGCTAGAGATCTTTCTCTAGCGGGAGGGATCGATACGCAGTATTTT	CSARDLSLAGGIDTQYF
many	TRBD1	TRBV28	TRBJ2-7	TGTGCCAGCAGTATCAACAGGGGATCCTACGAGCAGTACTTC	CASSINRGSYEQYF
few	.	TRBV28	TRBJ2-7	TGTGCCAGCAGTTTATACGGGGGTTCCTACGAGCAGTACTTC	CASSLYGGSYEQYF
many	TRBD2	TRBV20-1	TRBJ2-3	TGCAGTGCTACCAATCCGGGACTAGCTGAAACTAGCACAGATACGCAGTATTTT	CSATNPGLAETSTDTQYF
.	.	TRBV7-9	TRBJ2-5	TGTGCCAGCAGGATGACAGCCCAAGAGACCCAGTACTTC	CASRMTAQETQYF
.	TRBD1	TRBV6-6	TRBJ2-5	TGTGCCAGCAGACCAGGGGACAGCCCGGCGAGAGAGACCCAGTACTTC	CASRPGDSPARETQYF
.	TRBD1	TRBV2	TRBJ2-7	TGTGCCAGCAGATGGACAGGGGGGTACGAGCAGTACTTC	CASRWTGGYEQYF
few	.	TRBV4-3	TRBJ1-4	TGCGCCAGCAGCCTTGTCGGGGGTGAAAAACTGTTTTTT	CASSLVGGEKLFF
few	.	TRBV29-1	TRBJ1-2	TGCAGCGTTGTGTCACACAGACCCTATGGCTACACCTTC	CSVVSHRPYGYTF
.	.	TRBV6-2/TRBV6-3	TRBJ1-1	TGTGCCAGCAGTTACTCCGGACAGAAAGCTTTCTTT	CASSYSGQKAFF
.	.	TRBV12-3/TRBV12-4	TRBJ2-5	TGTGCCAGCAGTTCCGACTTGGGGCAAGAGACCCAGTACTTC	CASSSDLGQETQYF
few	.	TRBV29-1	TRBJ1-4	TGCAGCGCCGGTGGGGGCACTAATGAAAAACTGTTTTTT	CSAGGGTNEKLFF
.	.	TRBV7-9	TRBJ2-5	TGTGCCAGCAGACCCGGTGGGGAGACCCAGTACTTC	CASRPGGETQYF
once	TRBD2	TRBV11-2	TRBJ2-1	TGTGCCAGCAGCTTAGATCTGCAAGCGGGAGGGGACAATGAGCAGTTCTTC	CASSLDLQAGGDNEQFF
.	.	TRBV6-2/TRBV6-3	TRBJ1-5	TGTGCCAGCAGTTACAACAAGCTAAAGGGATTTGGCAATCAGCCCCAGCATTTT	CASSYNKLKGFGNQPQHF
.	.	TRBV3-1	TRBJ2-1	TGTGCCAGCAGCCACCGAGTGGGTGAGCAGTTCTTC	CASSHRVGEQFF
.	.	TRBV7-2	TRBJ2-7	TGTGCCAGCAGCGTCTACGGTGGCGAGCAGTACTTC	CASSVYGGEQYF
.	.	TRBV10-3	TRBJ2-1	TGTGCCATCAGTAAGTCGTCAAGCAGGGGAGAAAATGAGCAGTTCTTC	CAISKSSSRGENEQFF
.	TRBD1	TRBV6-2/TRBV6-3	TRBJ2-7	TGTGCCAGCAAAGACAGGGTATACGAGCAGTACTTC	CASKDRVYEQYF
few	TRBD1	TRBV6-5	TRBJ2-7	TGTGCCAGCAGTTACGGGACAGGGCCCTACGAGCAGTACTTC	CASSYGTGPYEQYF
.	.	TRBV5-1	TRBJ2-3	TGCGCCAGCAGCTTGACAGGGAGGCCCACAGATACGCAGTATTTT	CASSLTGRPTDTQYF
many	.	TRBV6-5	TRBJ2-3	TGTGCCAGCAGCCATCGGGGTCCTAGCACAGATACGCAGTATTTT	CASSHRGPSTDTQYF
.	TRBD2	TRBV6-2/TRBV6-3	TRBJ2-7	TGTGCCAGCACCCAGGGACTAGGGATTTACTACGAGCAGTACTTC	CASTQGLGIYYEQYF
.	.	TRBV12-3/TRBV12-4	TRBJ2-3	TGTGCCAGCAGTTTGCGCGGGAACACAGATACGCAGTATTTT	CASSLRGNTDTQYF
medium-sized	.	TRBV10-3	TRBJ2-6	TGTGCCATTGCCCCGGATCTCTCTGGGGCCAACGTCCTGACTTTC	CAIAPDLSGANVLTF
many	.	TRBV24-1	TRBJ2-2	TGTGCCACCAGTGATTTCACTAGAGACACCGGGGAGCTGTTTTTT	CATSDFTRDTGELFF
.	.	TRBV6-1	TRBJ2-5	TGTGCCAGCAGTGAACAACAGCAAGAGACCCAGTACTTC	CASSEQQQETQYF